The sequence of this TCR beta chain was determined in a study of blood T cell repertoires in COVID-19. Looking at the study overall: Spain, Italy and the United States supplied samples that represented acute and convalescent COVID-19. Nucleic acid was either cDNA or gDNA, and it came from T cells, B-cell-depleted T cells, or PBMCs.

Original analysis: Estimates of nucleated cell counts were drawn from the amplification of reference gene primers. Method: immunoSEQ multiplex PCR; TCRdb's copy keeps in-frame clones and lacks some. The V and J calls and clone size were taken over from that table, and D and trimming were inferred from the DNA. Among approximately 230,000 clones listed, around 84% were seen once. Germline CDR1 reads DFQATT; CDR2 reads SNEGSKA (reference sequence). This CDR3 has 11 residues. The V end lost 7 bases, the J end lost 5 bases, and 11 bases lay between the germline ends. The sample was peripheral blood. The sequence was collected from a man aged 25 to 40 with active or convalescent COVID-19. The chain combines TRBV20-1 with TRBJ1-2, with a tentative D call TRBD1 (6 bases). CDR3 in amino acids: CSVGGRYGYTF. DNA for the CDR3: TGCAGTGTAGGGGGTCGGTATGGCTACACCTTC.